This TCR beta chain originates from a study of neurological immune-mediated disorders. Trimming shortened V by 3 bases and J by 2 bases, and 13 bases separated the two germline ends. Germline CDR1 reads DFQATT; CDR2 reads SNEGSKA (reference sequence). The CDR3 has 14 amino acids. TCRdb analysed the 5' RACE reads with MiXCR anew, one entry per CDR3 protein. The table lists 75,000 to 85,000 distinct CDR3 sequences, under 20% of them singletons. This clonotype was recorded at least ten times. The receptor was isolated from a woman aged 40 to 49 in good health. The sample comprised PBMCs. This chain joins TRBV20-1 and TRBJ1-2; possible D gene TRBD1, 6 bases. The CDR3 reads CSASWGAPNYGYTF. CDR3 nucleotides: TGCAGTGCTAGTTGGGGGGCGCCCAACTATGGCTACACCTTC.